This TCR beta chain was profiled in a study of T cell repertoires in cytomegalovirus infection. For the study at large: CMV epitopes in the study were HLA-C-restricted (recently identified) and HLA-B-restricted (well studied). CMV infection plus the matching HLA type was flagged by public TCR beta signatures. Study findings and constraints: Pooled public TCR beta family frequency picked out CMV carriers with the relevant HLA. Dominant in the ex vivo response were TCR beta clonotypes restricted by HLA-C and specific for CMV.

This clonotype was seen a few times. Its antigen is not identified. The CDR3 loop spans 15 amino acids. From germline, CDR1 is MNHGY and CDR2 SAAAGT. Trimming took 0 bases from V and 5 from J, leaving 14 bases between them. TCRdb reprocessed the reads with MiXCR, giving one entry per CDR3 protein. Among roughly 120,000 distinct CDR3 sequences listed, over 25% were seen once. Sequences were derived from CD8+ T cells from cultured PBMCs, sampled from culture after CMV antigen stimulation. The rearrangement links TRBV6-8 to TRBJ2-7; a possible D gene is TRBD1 (6 bases). The TCR comes from a human donor in good health (CMV status not recorded). Some clones in this sample may be carry-over from other donors' samples. The DNA for the CDR3 is TGTGCCAGCAGTTACTCGAGAGGGGGTGGTAACGAGCAGTACTTC. Translated: CASSYSRGGGNEQYF.